This T cell receptor (beta chain) emerged from a study of blood T cell repertoires in COVID-19. The table came from immunoSEQ multiplex PCR; TCRdb's copy has only in-frame clones and leaves some out. In the table there are 200,000 to 250,000 clones, 70% to 90% of which are singletons. Germline CDR1 is SGHTA and CDR2 is FQGTGA. V trimming: 0 bases; J trimming: 6 bases; junction bases outside the gene matches: 8. The CDR3 consists of 15 residues. This clone was recorded a few times. Sequenced: PBMCs or T cells enriched from blood (not recorded which). This TCR came from a woman between 45 and 60 years old with acute COVID-19. This chain uses TRBV7-3 with TRBJ2-7, with 7 bases that match TRBD1. CDR3 coding DNA: TGTGCCAGCAGCTTAACGGCAGGGGGAAGGGGCGAGCAGTACTTC. Amino acids: CASSLTAGGRGEQYF.